The 19 T cell receptor beta chains listed next were all sequenced from one sample in a study of CXCR3-negative and CXCR3-positive naive CD8 T cells. UMI-labeled 5' RACE TRB cDNA libraries were prepared from the cells. TCRdb reprocessed the 5' RACE reads and reports one entry per CDR3 protein, with no DNA. Recorded for this sample: around 57,000 distinct CDR3 sequences. The sample taken for sequencing was memory CD8+ T cells from blood. All receptors come from a human donor in good health. Some clones in this sample may be carry-over from other donors' samples.

The J gene is TRBJ2-7, the V gene TRBV4-3; TCRdb lists TRBD1, though no DNA is available to test this call. The CDR3 is 16 amino acids. Per the germline V gene, CDR1 is LGHNA and CDR2 is YSLEER. CDR3 in amino acids: CASSPEEGQGGHEQYF.

The chain recombines TRBV29-1 with TRBJ2-7. This CDR3 spans 13 amino acids. Per the germline V gene, CDR1 is SQVTM and CDR2 is ANQGSEA. Here the CDR3 reads CSVEDGRTYEQYF.

The CDR3 loop is CASSPTSGDYNEQFF. J is TRBJ2-1 and V is TRBV3-1; absent DNA, TCRdb's TRBD2 call cannot be checked. This CDR3 spans 15 amino acids. The germline V gene has CDR1 LGHDT and CDR2 YNNKEL (reference sequence).

This chain joins TRBV29-1 and TRBJ2-7; TCRdb gives TRBD2 as the D gene, but with no DNA this cannot be confirmed. Germline V lookup: CDR1 SQVTM, CDR2 ANQGSEA. This CDR3 contains 13 residues. CDR3 in amino acids: CSAGLAGGYEQYF.

The rearrangement uses TRBV27 and TRBJ2-1; TCRdb outputs TRBD1, but without DNA this stays unchecked. In germline, CDR1 is MNHEY, CDR2 SMNVEV (reference sequence). This CDR3 spans 15 amino acids. The CDR3 here is CASTSGTVFYNEQFF.

The rearrangement links TRBV15 to TRBJ1-2; the TCRdb D gene call, TRBD1, has no DNA to confirm it. The V gene's germline CDR1 is LNHNV and CDR2 YYDKDF (reference sequence). The CDR3 extends over 14 amino acids. CDR3 sequence reads: CATSKGTEVGSYTF.

V is TRBV29-1 and J is TRBJ2-1; absent DNA, TCRdb's TRBD2 call cannot be checked. CDR1 is SQVTM, CDR2 ANQGSEA, per germline. There are 12 residues in the CDR3. CDR3: CSIFLSGNEQFF.

The chain has TRBV29-1 and TRBJ2-1; TCRdb indicates TRBD1, and absent DNA this call remains unverified. Germline CDR1 reads SQVTM; CDR2 reads ANQGSEA. The length of the CDR3 is 16 residues. CDR3 loop: CSVEGEGTIIGDEQFF.

The chain couples TRBV28 to TRBJ2-1; TCRdb indicates TRBD1, and absent DNA this call remains unverified. Germline CDR1 MDHEN, CDR2 SYDVKM. This CDR3 spans 16 amino acids. Here the CDR3 reads CASRPDRGNSYNEQFF.

CDR3 residues: CASSFGDLYGYTF. V and J are TRBV7-9 and TRBJ1-2. The length of the CDR3 is 13 residues. CDR1 is SEHNR, CDR2 FQNEAQ, per germline (reference sequence). Full variable domain (outside the CDR3, taken from reference TRBV7-9 and TRBJ1-2): DTGVSQNPRHKITKRGQNVTFRCDPISEHNRLYWYRQTLGQGPEFLTYFQNEAQLEKSRLLSDRFSAERPKGSFSTLEIQRTEQGDSAMYLCASSFGDLYGYTFGSGTRLTVV.

The chain has TRBV20-1 and TRBJ1-5. The CDR3 has 17 amino acids. Germline CDR1 reads DFQATT; CDR2 reads SNEGSKA (reference sequence). The CDR3 region is CSALRGVSGLTGQPQHF.

The CDR3 sequence: CASSLAAGLAYEQYF. The chain carries TRBV5-1 and TRBJ2-7; TCRdb indicates TRBD2, and absent DNA this call remains unverified. Germline-derived CDR1 and CDR2 are SGHRS and YFSETQ. This CDR3 region has 15 residues.

CDR3 residues: CASSLDPEGEQFF. This chain uses TRBV11-3 with TRBJ2-1; TCRdb's D call, TRBD2, is unchecked because there is no DNA. The CDR3 spans 13 residues. CDR1 SGHNT and CDR2 YENEEA come from the germline V gene.

This chain joins TRBV29-1 and TRBJ1-1; TCRdb indicates TRBD1, and absent DNA this call remains unverified. Germline CDR1 is SQVTM and CDR2 is ANQGSEA. This CDR3 is 12 amino acids long. CDR3 sequence reads: CSVGPRQGAAFF. Full variable domain (outside the CDR3, taken from reference TRBV29-1 and TRBJ1-1): SAVISQKPSRDICQRGTSLTIQCQVDSQVTMMFWYRQQPGQSLTLIATANQGSEATYESGFVIDKFPISRPNLTFSTLTVSNMSPEDSSIYLCSVGPRQGAAFFGQGTRLTVV.

This chain links TRBV6-5 with TRBJ2-1; TCRdb calls TRBD1, which cannot be checked without DNA. CDR1 and CDR2 (germline): MNHEY, SVGAGI. The CDR3 totals 16 residues. The CDR3 sequence: CASSAPGQSSYNEQFF.

The chain has TRBV7-9 and TRBJ1-1. Per germline, CDR1 SEHNR and CDR2 FQNEAQ (reference sequence). The CDR3 sequence is 14 residues long. The CDR3 loop reads CASRDTSLNTEAFF.

V and J are TRBV7-9 and TRBJ2-5; TCRdb picks TRBD2, but there is no DNA to check that call. Germline V gene data show CDR1 as SEHNR and CDR2 as FQNEAQ (reference sequence). This CDR3 spans 15 amino acids. The CDR3 spells CASSLPPGGRGTQYF.

The chain has TRBV6-4 and TRBJ2-3; TCRdb gives TRBD2 as the D gene, but with no DNA this cannot be confirmed. The CDR3 totals 15 residues. Germline CDR1 reads MRHNA; CDR2 reads SNTAGT. This chain's CDR3 is CASRRTSGGPDTQYF.

This chain's CDR3 is CASSLWDSSNQPQHF. The V and J genes are TRBV11-3 and TRBJ1-5. Germline CDR1 SGHNT, CDR2 YENEEA. The CDR3 loop spans 15 amino acids.